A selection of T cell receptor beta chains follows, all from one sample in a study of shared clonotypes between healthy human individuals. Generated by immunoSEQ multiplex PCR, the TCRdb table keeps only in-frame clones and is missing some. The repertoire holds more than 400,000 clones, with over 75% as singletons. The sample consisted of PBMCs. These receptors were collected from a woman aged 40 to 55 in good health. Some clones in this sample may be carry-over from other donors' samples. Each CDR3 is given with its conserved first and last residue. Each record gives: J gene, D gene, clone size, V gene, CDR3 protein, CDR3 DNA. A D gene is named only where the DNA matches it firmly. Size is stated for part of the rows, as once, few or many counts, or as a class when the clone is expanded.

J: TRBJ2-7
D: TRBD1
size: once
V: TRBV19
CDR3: CASSIGVPGQGVCYEQYF
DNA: TGTGCCAGTAGTATAGGGGTCCCGGGACAGGGGGTTTGCTACGAGCAGTACTTC

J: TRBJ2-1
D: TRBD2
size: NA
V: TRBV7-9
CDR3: CASRLRAGGPYNEQFF
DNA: TGTGCCAGCAGGCTTCGGGCGGGAGGGCCCTACAATGAGCAGTTCTTC

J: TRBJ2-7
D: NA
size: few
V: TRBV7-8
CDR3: CASSQRTWILYEQYF
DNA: TGTGCCAGCAGCCAACGGACCTGGATCCTTTACGAGCAGTACTTC

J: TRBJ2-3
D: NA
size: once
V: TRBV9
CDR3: CASSVRGSTDTQYF
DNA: TGTGCCAGCAGCGTTAGGGGGAGCACAGATACGCAGTATTTT

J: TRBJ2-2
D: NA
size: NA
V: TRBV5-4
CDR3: CATLGQNTGELFF
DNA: TGTGCCACCCTCGGACAGAACACCGGGGAGCTGTTTTTT

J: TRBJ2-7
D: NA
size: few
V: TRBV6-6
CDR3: CASSPLERPYEQYF
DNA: TGTGCCAGCAGCCCACTAGAACGGCCCTACGAGCAGTACTTC

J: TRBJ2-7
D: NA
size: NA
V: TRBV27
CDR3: CASSLVLGYYEQYF
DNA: TGTGCCAGCAGTTTAGTACTAGGATACTACGAGCAGTACTTC

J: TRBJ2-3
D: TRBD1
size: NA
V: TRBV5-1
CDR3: CASSPPGTGTDTQYF
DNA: TGCGCCAGCAGCCCCCCGGGGACAGGCACAGATACGCAGTATTTT

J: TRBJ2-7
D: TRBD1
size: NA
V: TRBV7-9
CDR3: CASSLTGEVEQYF
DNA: TGTGCCAGCAGCCTCACAGGGGAAGTCGAGCAGTACTTC

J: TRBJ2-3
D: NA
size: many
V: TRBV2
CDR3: CASSRPKGGTDTQYF
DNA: TGTGCCAGCAGTCGCCCGAAAGGGGGCACAGATACGCAGTATTTT

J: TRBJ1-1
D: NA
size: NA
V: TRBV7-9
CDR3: CASSPSPTAASTDAFF
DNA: TGTGCCAGCAGCCCATCTCCGACTGCAGCTAGCACTGACGCTTTCTTT

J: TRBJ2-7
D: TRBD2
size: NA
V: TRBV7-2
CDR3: CASSPGGAWEQYF
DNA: TGTGCCAGCAGCCCCGGGGGGGCATGGGAGCAGTACTTC

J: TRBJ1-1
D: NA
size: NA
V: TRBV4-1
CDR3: CASSQGDVNTEAFF
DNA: TGCGCCAGCAGCCAAGGGGATGTAAACACTGAAGCTTTCTTT

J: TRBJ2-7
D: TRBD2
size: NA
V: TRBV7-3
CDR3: CASSSMGLADYEQYF
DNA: TGTGCCAGCAGCTCTATGGGGCTAGCGGACTACGAGCAGTACTTC

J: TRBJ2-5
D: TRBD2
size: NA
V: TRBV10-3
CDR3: CAISDGGRSRETQYF
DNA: TGTGCCATCAGTGACGGCGGGAGGAGTAGAGAGACCCAGTACTTC

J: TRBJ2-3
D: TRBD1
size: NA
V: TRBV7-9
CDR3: CASNPTGIAQYF
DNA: TGTGCCAGCAACCCGACAGGGATTGCGCAGTATTTT

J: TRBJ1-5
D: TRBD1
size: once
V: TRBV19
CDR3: CASGYRGDQPQHF
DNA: TGTGCCAGTGGATACAGGGGGGATCAGCCCCAGCATTTT

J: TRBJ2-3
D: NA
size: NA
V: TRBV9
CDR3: CASSPIPLGHTDTQYF
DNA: TGTGCCAGCAGCCCGATCCCCCTTGGGCACACAGATACGCAGTATTTT

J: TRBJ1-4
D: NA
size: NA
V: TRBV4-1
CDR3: CASSHLAATNEKLFF
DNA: TGCGCCAGCAGCCATCTGGCAGCAACTAATGAAAAACTGTTTTTT

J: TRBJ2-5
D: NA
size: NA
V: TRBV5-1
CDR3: CASSLAAPETQYF
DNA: TGCGCCAGCAGCTTGGCGGCACCAGAGACCCAGTACTTC

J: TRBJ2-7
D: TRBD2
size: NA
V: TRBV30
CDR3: CAWNVAGDSYEQYF
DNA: TGTGCCTGGAATGTAGCGGGGGACTCCTACGAGCAGTACTTC

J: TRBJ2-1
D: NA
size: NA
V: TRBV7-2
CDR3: CASSLALNKARDEQFF
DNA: TGTGCCAGCAGCTTAGCTTTGAACAAGGCTAGGGATGAGCAGTTCTTC

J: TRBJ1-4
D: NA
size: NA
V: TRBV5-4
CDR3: CASSLFGRLEEKLFF
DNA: TGTGCCAGCAGCTTGTTTGGACGCTTAGAGGAAAAACTGTTTTTT

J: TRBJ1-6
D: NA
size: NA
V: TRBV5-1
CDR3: CASSLSAHNSPLHF
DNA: TGCGCCAGCAGCTTGAGCGCACATAATTCACCCCTCCACTTT

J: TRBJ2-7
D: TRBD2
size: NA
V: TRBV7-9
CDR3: CASSLGGRDHEQYF
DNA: TGTGCCAGCAGCTTAGGCGGGAGGGATCACGAGCAGTACTTC

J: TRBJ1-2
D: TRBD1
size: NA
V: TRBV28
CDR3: CASSSVDRALGGYTF
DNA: TGTGCCAGCAGTTCCGTTGACAGGGCTCTGGGGGGCTACACCTTC

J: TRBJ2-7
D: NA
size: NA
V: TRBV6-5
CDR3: CASSDPGLEQYF
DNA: TGTGCCAGCAGTGATCCGGGCCTCGAGCAGTACTTC

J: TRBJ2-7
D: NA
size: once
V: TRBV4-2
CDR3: CASSRSLGGTAYEQYF
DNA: TGTGCCAGCAGCCGATCCCTCGGGGGGACAGCCTACGAGCAGTACTTC

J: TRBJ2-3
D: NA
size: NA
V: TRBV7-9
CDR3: CASSFSDSLTDTQYF
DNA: TGTGCCAGCAGCTTCAGTGACAGCCTCACAGATACGCAGTATTTT

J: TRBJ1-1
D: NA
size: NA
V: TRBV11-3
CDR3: CASSLFLNTEAFF
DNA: TGTGCCAGCAGCTTATTTTTGAACACTGAAGCTTTCTTT

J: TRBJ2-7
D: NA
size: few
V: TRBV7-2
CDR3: CASSFDPTSSYEQYF
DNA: TGTGCCAGCAGCTTCGACCCTACTAGTTCCTACGAGCAGTACTTC

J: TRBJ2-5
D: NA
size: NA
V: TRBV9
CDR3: CASSVEGLETQYF
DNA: TGTGCCAGCAGCGTAGAGGGGCTAGAGACCCAGTACTTC

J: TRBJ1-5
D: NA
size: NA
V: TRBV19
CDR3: CASSMGRGIQPQHF
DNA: TGTGCCAGTAGTATGGGAAGGGGGATCCAGCCCCAGCATTTT

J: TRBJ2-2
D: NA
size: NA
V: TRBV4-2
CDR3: CASSQVWAGSAGTGELFF
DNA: TGTGCCAGCAGCCAAGTGTGGGCCGGGTCCGCGGGCACCGGGGAGCTGTTTTTT

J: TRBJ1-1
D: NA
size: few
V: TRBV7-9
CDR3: CASSLDGGRAFF
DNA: TGTGCCAGCAGCTTGGACGGAGGGAGAGCTTTCTTT

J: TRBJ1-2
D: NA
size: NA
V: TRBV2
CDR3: CASSEQGLGAYGYTF
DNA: TGTGCCAGCAGTGAACAGGGACTAGGAGCCTATGGCTACACCTTC

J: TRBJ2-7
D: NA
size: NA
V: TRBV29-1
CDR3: CSVDLGQVHEQYF
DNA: TGCAGCGTTGATTTGGGACAAGTCCACGAGCAGTACTTC

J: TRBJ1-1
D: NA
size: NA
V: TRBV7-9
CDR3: CASSPMRPGWALDTEAFF
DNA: TGTGCCAGCAGCCCCATGCGTCCAGGCTGGGCGTTGGACACTGAAGCTTTCTTT

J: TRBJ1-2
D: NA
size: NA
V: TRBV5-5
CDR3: CASSLERQAYGYTF
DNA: TGTGCCAGCAGCTTGGAACGACAGGCCTATGGCTACACCTTC

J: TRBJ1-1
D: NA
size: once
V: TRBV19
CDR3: CASSIGGMNTEAFF
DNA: TGTGCCAGTAGTATCGGCGGCATGAACACTGAAGCTTTCTTT

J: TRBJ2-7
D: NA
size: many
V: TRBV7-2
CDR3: CASSKTLYEQYF
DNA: TGTGCCAGCAGCAAGACGCTTTACGAGCAGTACTTC